Below are 23 T cell receptor beta chains sequenced from a single sample in a study of T-cell memory formation after mild COVID-19. Via MiXCR, TCRdb re-called the 5' RACE reads, giving one row per CDR3 protein. The sample consists of approximately 30,000 distinct CDR3 sequences, about 16% of them appearing once. Sequenced: PBMCs or a T cell subset sorted from them (not recorded which). Receptors originate from an adult who had mild COVID-19 (a few samples of this study predate the infection). Cell type and time point are not known.

This clonotype was picked up many times. The chain couples TRBV12-3 or TRBV12-4 to TRBJ2-7; TRBD2 is a possible D gene (5 bases). The CDR3 sequence is 15 residues long. V gave up 4 bases and J gave up 4 bases, with 17 bases separating them. CDR3 bases: TGTGCCAGCAGTTCTCACCGGGAAGTAGGGTACGAGCAGTACTTC. This encodes CASSSHREVGYEQYF.

V is TRBV18 and J is TRBJ2-1, with 14 nucleotides matching TRBD2. CDR1 is KGHSH, CDR2 LQKENI, per germline. V lost 5 bases and J lost 9; bases outside the gene matches: 3. The CDR3 length is 14 residues. The CDR3 region is CASSAGTSGSEQFF. As DNA, the CDR3 is TGTGCCAGCTCAGCCGGGACTAGCGGGAGTGAGCAGTTCTTC.

This clonotype was counted ten times or more. The genes are TRBV20-1 and TRBJ1-5; D not resolved. Germline CDR1 DFQATT, CDR2 SNEGSKA (reference sequence). Between the trimmed V and J ends, which lost 4 bases and 13 bases, there was a span of 20 bases. CDR3 size: 13 residues. The DNA for the CDR3 is TGCAGTGCTATCGAGACTTCCAGGATGATACAGCATTTT. As protein: CSAIETSRMIQHF.

The sample holds a few counts of this clonotype. The chain employs TRBV5-1 and TRBJ2-2; 8 nucleotides match TRBD2. The CDR3 has 18 residues. V was pared by 1 base and J by 1 base, with 9 bases of the junction left unmatched. The germline V gene encodes CDR1 SGHRS and CDR2 YFSETQ. The CDR3: CASSLFSGRQLNTGELFF. CDR3 in DNA: TGCGCCAGCAGCTTGTTCAGCGGGAGACAACTGAACACCGGGGAGCTGTTTTTT.

This clonotype was seen many times. The chain joins TRBV6-5 to TRBJ1-3, with a weak D call TRBD1 (5 bases). The CDR3 totals 17 residues. Trimming cost V 5 bases and J 0 bases, with 17 bases left between them. Germline V gene sequence: CDR1 MNHEY, CDR2 SVGAGI. The CDR3 here is CASSPSGGEISGNTIYF. In DNA form, the CDR3 reads TGTGCCAGCAGTCCCAGTGGGGGAGAAATCTCTGGAAACACCATATATTTT.

This clonotype was counted at least ten times. The rearrangement uses TRBV5-1 and TRBJ2-7, with 11 positions matching TRBD2. Per germline, CDR1 SGHRS and CDR2 YFSETQ. This CDR3 spans 14 amino acids. J lost 5 bases, V lost 5 bases, and 6 bases had no gene match. The CDR3 DNA reads as TGCGCCAGCAGATTTAGCGGGAGGGGTGACGAGCAGTACTTC. Translation gives CASRFSGRGDEQYF. The full variable domain, rest sourced from reference TRBV5-1 and TRBJ2-7, is KAGVTQTPRYLIKTRGQQVTLSCSPISGHRSVSWYQQTPGQGLQFLFEYFSETQRNKGNFPGRFSGRQFSNSRSEMNVSTLELGDSALYLCASRFSGRGDEQYFGPGTRLTVT.

This clonotype was picked up many times. This chain links TRBV18 with TRBJ1-1; unclear D gene. Germline values: CDR1 KGHSH, CDR2 LQKENI. CDR3 size: 13 residues. The V end lost 3 bases, the J end lost 1 base, and 6 bases lay between the germline ends. The CDR3 region is CASSPSQNTEAFF. CDR3 coding DNA: TGTGCCAGCTCACCGTCTCAGAACACTGAAGCTTTCTTT.

This clonotype has at least ten counts. The chain employs TRBV4-1 and TRBJ2-2; 7 nucleotides match TRBD1. The junction had 7 bases not matched to a gene; V was cut back by 7 bases and J by 2 bases. The CDR3 runs 15 residues. Per the germline V gene, CDR1 is MGHRA and CDR2 is YSYEKL. The CDR3 DNA follows: TGCGCCAGCAAACCCGGGACAGTTAACACCGGGGAGCTGTTTTTT. This encodes CASKPGTVNTGELFF.

This clonotype appeared many times. The chain has TRBV10-3 and TRBJ1-1; D ambiguous. This CDR3 region has 13 residues. V lost 1 base and J lost 1, with 4 bases in between. From germline, CDR1 is ENHRY and CDR2 SYGVKD. The CDR3 region is CAISEWQNTEAFF. In nucleotides, the CDR3 is TGTGCCATCAGTGAGTGGCAGAACACTGAAGCTTTCTTT.

There are many counts of this clonotype. V is TRBV6-5 and J is TRBJ2-7; 7 nucleotides match TRBD2. Germline-derived CDR1 and CDR2 are MNHEY and SVGAGI. The CDR3 is made up of 14 amino acids. Losses at the gene ends were 6 bases for V and 1 base for J; bases not matched to a gene: 6. CDR3 in amino acids: CASRETSLSYEQYF. CDR3 sequence (DNA): TGTGCCAGCAGAGAGACTAGCTTATCCTACGAGCAGTACTTC.

This clonotype was seen a few times. The V gene is TRBV30, the J gene TRBJ2-3; 7 bases fit TRBD2. CDR3 length equals 16 residues. Per the germline V gene, CDR1 is GTSNPN and CDR2 is SVGIG (reference sequence). V was clipped by 0 bases and J by 2 bases; unmatched bases: 8. CDR3 protein: CAWSVRYSGATDTQYF. The CDR3 DNA follows: TGTGCCTGGAGTGTTCGGTACAGCGGGGCCACAGATACGCAGTATTTT.

The chain is built from TRBV6-5 and TRBJ2-1; 9 bases agree with TRBD2. J gave up 10 bases and V 4 bases, and 11 bases lay outside the gene matches. The germline V gene has CDR1 MNHEY and CDR2 SVGAGI. The CDR3 runs to 15 residues. The CDR3 DNA reads as TGTGCCAGCAGTTTGACTAGCGGATACCACAGGGAGCAGTTCTTC. It encodes CASSLTSGYHREQFF.

There are many counts of this clonotype. V and J are TRBV19 and TRBJ1-2; no firm D call. Trimming shortened V by 5 bases and J by 8 bases, and 12 bases separated the two germline ends. Germline V lookup: CDR1 LNHDA, CDR2 SQIVND (reference sequence). CDR3 length equals 12 residues. The CDR3 DNA reads TGTGCCAGTAGTTCGGACGGTTCCGGCTACACCTTC. It codes for CASSSDGSGYTF.

This clonotype appeared many times. The chain links TRBV11-2 to TRBJ2-2, with D hard to call. This CDR3 comprises 15 residues. CDR1 and CDR2 (germline): SGHAT, FQNNGV. Trimming took off 0 bases at V and 5 bases at J, with 10 bases between the two ends. The CDR3 is CASSLDLGTTGELFF. DNA for the CDR3: TGTGCCAGCAGCTTAGATCTAGGCACTACCGGGGAGCTGTTTTTT.

This chain links TRBV7-2 with TRBJ1-1, with D unresolved. The CDR3 is 15 amino acids. V lost 0 bases, J lost 2 bases, and 10 bases lay in between. Per germline, CDR1 SGHTA and CDR2 FQGNSA. CDR3 region: CASSLAGHLNTEAFF. CDR3 coding DNA: TGTGCCAGCAGCTTAGCCGGGCACCTAAACACTGAAGCTTTCTTT.

This clonotype was seen at least ten times. CDR3 in DNA: TGTGCCAGCAGCTTAGAGCAGGGAGGGTACAATGAGCAGTTCTTC. Translated: CASSLEQGGYNEQFF. The chain uses TRBV13 and TRBJ2-1; TRBD2 matches at 7 bases. The junction had 4 bases not matched to a gene; V was cut back by 1 base and J by 4 bases. Germline lookup yields CDR1 PRHDT and CDR2 FYEKMQ (reference sequence). This CDR3 spans 15 amino acids.

This clonotype came up many times. The chain recombines TRBV20-1 with TRBJ2-3; TRBD1 might be the D (5 bases). CDR1 DFQATT and CDR2 SNEGSKA come from the germline V gene (reference sequence). Trimming took off 2 bases at V and 2 bases at J, with 14 bases between the two ends. This CDR3 is 15 amino acids long. The CDR3 loop reads CSARPRQLTTDTQYF. CDR3 coding DNA: TGCAGTGCTAGACCACGACAGCTTACCACAGATACGCAGTATTTT.

This clonotype was detected a few times. This chain connects TRBV18 to TRBJ1-1; 9 bases are shared with TRBD1. The length of the CDR3 is 15 residues. V gave up 3 bases and J gave up 4 bases; unmatched junction bases: 6. CDR1 is KGHSH, CDR2 LQKENI, per germline. CDR3 sequence reads: CASSPRDRASTEAFF. The DNA for the CDR3 is TGTGCCAGCTCACCTCGGGACAGGGCGTCCACTGAAGCTTTCTTT.

The table lists this clonotype with many counts. CDR3 in amino acids: CASSLVQGDYEQFF. The CDR3 nucleotides are TGTGCCAGCAGCTTAGTACAGGGGGACTATGAGCAGTTCTTC. The chain combines TRBV7-2 with TRBJ2-1; 8 nucleotides align to TRBD1. The germline V gene has CDR1 SGHTA and CDR2 FQGNSA. J lost 8 bases, V lost 1 base, and 4 bases had no gene match. CDR3 length: 14 residues.

Sample share makes this clonotype medium-sized. The V gene is TRBV4-3, the J gene TRBJ2-7; 8 bases are shared with TRBD2. Germline CDR1 reads LGHNA; CDR2 reads YSLEER. With V trimmed by 0 bases and J by 2 bases, 15 bases remained unmatched. The CDR3 has 19 residues. The CDR3 is CASSQDKGLAENRTYEQYF. The CDR3 nucleotides are TGCGCCAGCAGCCAAGATAAAGGACTAGCAGAAAACCGAACCTACGAGCAGTACTTC.

This clonotype has ten or more counts. V usage is TRBV27 and J usage is TRBJ2-3, with TRBD2 matching over 8 bases. The J segment lost 1 base and the V segment lost 4 bases, leaving 1 base of the junction unmatched. The CDR3 spans 14 residues. The germline V gene has CDR1 MNHEY and CDR2 SMNVEV (reference sequence). The chain's CDR3 is CASSWREGTDTQYF. CDR3 sequence (DNA): TGTGCCAGCAGTTGGCGGGAGGGCACAGATACGCAGTATTTT.

J is TRBJ2-5 and V is TRBV24-1; D not resolved. The CDR3 extends over 16 amino acids. Deletions cut 4 bases from V and 1 base from J, with 15 bases between. Germline values: CDR1 KGHDR, CDR2 SFDVKD. The CDR3 DNA reads as TGTGCCACCAGTGACACCCGCGGACGCAGCCAAGAGACCCAGTACTTC. Its translation: CATSDTRGRSQETQYF.

This clonotype has ten or more counts. The CDR3 nucleotides are TGTGCCAGCAGTCCCCGGGGGATGAACACTGAAGCTTTCTTT. It translates to CASSPRGMNTEAFF. This chain joins TRBV12-3 or TRBV12-4 and TRBJ1-1, with D possibly TRBD1 on 5 matching bases. The V gene lost 5 bases and the J gene lost 0 bases, with 10 bases spanning the gap. The CDR3 covers 14 residues.